Listed below are T cell receptor beta chains from one sample, sequenced in a study of response to subunit inactivated influenza vaccine. Each CDR3 protein gets one entry after TCRdb re-called the RT-PCR reads with MiXCR. The sample includes 650,000 to 800,000 distinct CDR3 sequences, around 14% of them seen just once. Sequences were derived from PBMCs from blood, sampled 14 days before vaccination. These TCRs come from a man aged 45-60 years who received an inactivated influenza vaccine. CDR3s include the opening cysteine and the closing phenylalanine or tryptophan. D genes are given only for firm matches. Rows give clone size only sometimes, using once, few, many, or a class for an expanded clone.

J,D,V,size,DNA,CDR3
TRBJ2-5,TRBD1,TRBV27,NA,TGTGCCAGCAAGATACAGGGGGCAGGAGAGACCCAGTACTTC,CASKIQGAGETQYF
TRBJ1-1,NA,TRBV18,NA,TGTGCCAGCTCACCCTCATTGGGGGGCCTGGGGACTGAAGCTTTCTTT,CASSPSLGGLGTEAFF
TRBJ1-2,NA,TRBV5-1,many,TGCGCCAGCAGACCGGGAAACTATGGCTACACCTTC,CASRPGNYGYTF
TRBJ2-7,NA,TRBV28,few,TGTGCCAGCAGTCCGATACTAGCACCAGGGAGCTCCTACGAGCAGTACTTC,CASSPILAPGSSYEQYF
TRBJ2-5,NA,TRBV5-1,few,TGCGCCAGCAGCTTTGACCCCACTCAAAGGGAGACCCAGTACTTC,CASSFDPTQRETQYF
TRBJ2-5,TRBD2,TRBV2,NA,TGTGCCTTCAGTCAACTGGATGTTGCGGGGGAAGACCAAGAGACCCAGTACTTC,CAFSQLDVAGEDQETQYF
TRBJ2-7,NA,TRBV28,few,TGTGCCAGCAGTCCCCTAGCGACCTTTGAGGAGCAGTACTTC,CASSPLATFEEQYF
TRBJ2-1,TRBD2,TRBV7-2,few,TGTGCCAGCAGCAGAATAGCGGGGAAGTACAATGAGCAGTTCTTC,CASSRIAGKYNEQFF
TRBJ2-7,TRBD2,TRBV6-2/TRBV6-3,few,TGTGCCAGCAACCCAGCGGGGGCCTTCTACGAGCAGTACTTC,CASNPAGAFYEQYF
TRBJ2-3,TRBD1,TRBV6-5,NA,TGTGCCAGCAGTTTAGGGACAGGGGGCGCGACAGATACGCAGTATTTT,CASSLGTGGATDTQYF
TRBJ2-3,NA,TRBV4-1,NA,TGCGCCAGCAGCCAAGTGCTCCGCATCGGCGGAAACACAGATACGCAGTATTTT,CASSQVLRIGGNTDTQYF
TRBJ2-7,NA,TRBV5-5,NA,TGTGCCAGCAGCTTGGTAACAGAGAGCTCCTACGAGCAGTACTTC,CASSLVTESSYEQYF
TRBJ2-7,NA,TRBV6-2/TRBV6-3,few,TGTGCCAGCAGTTACGTGGACAGACACGAGCAGTACTTC,CASSYVDRHEQYF
TRBJ2-7,NA,TRBV7-6,NA,TGTGCCAGCAGCTTAGCCGGGGATGGCGAGCAGTACTTC,CASSLAGDGEQYF
TRBJ2-7,NA,TRBV5-1,few,TGCGCCAGCAGGCCAGGGATGTCCTACGAGCAGTACTTC,CASRPGMSYEQYF
TRBJ1-3,NA,TRBV6-1,few,TGTGCCAGCAGTCAGACCGCCGCAAGGCTCGGAAACACCATATATTTT,CASSQTAARLGNTIYF
TRBJ2-2,NA,TRBV25-1,NA,TGTGCCAGCAGTGAATTTTTGCTGAGTATGCACGATAAAACCGGGGAGCTGTTTTTT,CASSEFLLSMHDKTGELFF
TRBJ2-1,NA,TRBV7-9,few,TGTGCCAGCAGCCGATTCCCTGAGGAGCAGTTCTTC,CASSRFPEEQFF
TRBJ1-1,TRBD1,TRBV20-1,few,TGCAGTGCACCTGACAGGGGGCGTGGCGGGAACACTGAAGCTTTCTTT,CSAPDRGRGGNTEAFF
TRBJ1-1,NA,TRBV5-1,NA,TGCGCCAGCAGCTTGCAAAATGGGGCCAACAGGAAAGCTTTCTTT,CASSLQNGANRKAFF
TRBJ2-7,NA,TRBV28,few,TGTGCCACCCGGCGGGGGCCCTCCTACGAGCAGTACTTC,CATRRGPSYEQYF
TRBJ2-2,TRBD2,TRBV4-3,NA,TGCGCCAGCAGCCAAGAAGGCGGGACTAGCCCCCGGGGAACCGGGGAGCTGTTTTTT,CASSQEGGTSPRGTGELFF
TRBJ2-6,NA,TRBV20-1,few,TGCAGTGCTACCCCACATGGGGGATCTGGGGCCAACGTCCTGACTTTC,CSATPHGGSGANVLTF
TRBJ2-7,NA,TRBV4-3,few,TGCGCCAGCAGCCAAGGAGCCGTTCGTGGCGAGCAGTACTTC,CASSQGAVRGEQYF
TRBJ2-7,NA,TRBV6-5,few,TGTGCCAGCAGTTACTCCTCATTCACCATCTCCTACGAGCAGTACTTC,CASSYSSFTISYEQYF
TRBJ2-7,NA,TRBV25-1,few,TGTGCCAGCAGTACAACTTCAGACAGACACTCCTACGAGCAGTACTTC,CASSTTSDRHSYEQYF
TRBJ2-7,NA,TRBV28,NA,TGTGCCAGCAGTTCTAACAAGAAACCTTACGAACAGTACTTC,CASSSNKKPYEQYF